The present TCR beta chain was sequenced within a study of graft-versus-host responses after intestinal transplantation. Profiled with immunoSEQ multiplex PCR; TCRdb holds only in-frame clones, not every one. The repertoire holds more than 65,000 clones, about 89% seen once, with roughly 0.31% in the top ten. Details on this clone: As yet, its antigen is unknown.

Overall study results and limits: The highest levels of circulating GvH clones went along with early declines in HvG clones after transplant.

CDR3 length: 16 residues. Germline CDR1 is MNHNY and CDR2 is SVGAGI (reference sequence). The V and J ends lost 3 bases and 0 bases respectively, with 13 bases between them. The sequence came from a human donor who received an intestinal transplant. Here the sequenced sample was unstimulated CD4+ T cells sorted from spleen or lymph node cells, taken before intestinal transplant. The V call is TRBV6-6, the J call TRBJ2-3; a weak D match, TRBD2 (6 bases). Here the CDR3 DNA reads TGTGCCAGCAGTTATGGCAGGGAGGTTAGCACAGATACGCAGTATTTT. Its protein is CASSYGREVSTDTQYF.